The following is a T cell receptor (beta chain) sequence with its context. The antigen is not known. The CDR3 has 17 residues. Germline V CDR1 and CDR2: LNHNV, YYDKDF (reference sequence). The trim removed 2 bases at V and 5 bases at J, leaving 13 bases unmatched. TCR beta VDJ and CDR3 profiles were obtained from a genomic DNA template. From the reads, TCRdb called clonotypes with MiXCR, one entry per CDR3 protein. The data contain over 15,000 distinct CDR3 sequences, 37% of them seen just once; the ten biggest clones take up 70% to 90%. These data originate in a study of CD8+CD57+ T cells in acquired aplastic anemia. Previously, flow cytometry had revealed CD8+CD57+ cell expansion in the patients chosen for sequencing. Study-wide points: Lower diversity was found in CD8+CD57+ cells than in total CD4+ and CD8+ pools in patients.

The source material was CD8+CD57+ T cells sorted from PBMCs. Noted subset: bead-enriched CD8+CD57+ effector memory T cells from SAA patients. The chain is built from TRBV15 and TRBJ2-7; 9 bases fit TRBD1. This clonotype was sampled from a human donor with aplastic anemia. This CDR3 reads CATSRPFPGQGAHEQYF. For the CDR3, the DNA is TGTGCCACCAGCAGACCATTTCCGGGACAGGGCGCCCACGAGCAGTACTTC.